Reported below is one T cell receptor (beta chain). The target antigen is unknown. TCR beta VDJ and CDR3 were profiled, and genomic DNA was the template. TCRdb reprocessed the reads via MiXCR and lists one record per CDR3 protein. The sample yields some 200,000 distinct CDR3 sequences, 60% to 80% seen once. Patients included in sequencing had previously demonstrated CD8+CD57+ cell expansion by flow cytometry. The data originate from a study of CD8+CD57+ T cells in acquired aplastic anemia. The wider study: Sorted CD4+ and CD8+ cell DNA averaged approximately 3 ug.

The study's findings and limits: A significant difference in CD8+ Simpson's diversity between patients and controls was not found.

Germline values: CDR1 SNHLY, CDR2 FYNNEI. This CDR3 region has 10 residues. The ends were cut back, 3 bases at V and 15 bases at J, with 8 bases in the middle. This clonotype was obtained from a human donor with aplastic anemia. The rearrangement links TRBV2 to TRBJ2-2, with D uncertain. The sample consisted of sorted CD4+, CD8+, or CD8+CD57+ T cells (not recorded which) from PBMCs. The CDR3 protein is CASSEGWMFF. For the CDR3, the DNA is TGTGCCAGCAGTGAGGGGTGGATGTTTTTT.